This TCR beta chain was sequenced during a study of T-cell reconstitution after alpha-beta-depleted transplantation in children. V lost 5 bases to trimming and J lost 0 bases, with 11 bases between them. Germline assignment: CDR1 SQVTM and CDR2 ANQGSEA. This CDR3 is built from 14 residues. This clonotype appeared many times. Preparing the TCRbeta library involved the use of unique molecular identifiers. MiXCR, run by TCRdb on the PCR reads, gives a single entry per CDR3 protein. The sample lists some 220,000 distinct CDR3 sequences; 9.5% to 13% were seen once. This TCR derives from a child younger than two with acute myeloid leukemia, due to receive a stem cell transplant. The rearrangement uses TRBV29-1 and TRBJ1-5; D gene unclear. The sample consisted of PBMCs, taken before TCRalphabeta/CD19-depleted stem cell transplant. CDR3 nucleotides: TGCAGCGTTAGTTTGACCGTTAGCAATCAGCCCCAGCATTTT. Translated, it gives CSVSLTVSNQPQHF.